This TCR beta chain derives from a study of a mutant IDH1 vaccine in newly diagnosed glioma. The germline V gene encodes CDR1 SGHKS and CDR2 YYEKEE (reference sequence). Trimming took off 1 base at V and 1 base at J, with 9 bases between the two ends. The CDR3 totals 15 residues. This sample's time point: week 23, last vaccination. It was 300 ug of mutant IDH1 20-mer peptide that made up each vaccine dose, given with topical imiquimod. TCRdb keeps only in-frame clones here, not all; method: immunoSEQ multiplex PCR. The repertoire consists of approximately 60,000 clones, with about 89% occurring once and the leading ten covering more than 1.1%. A few counts support this clone. Its antigen is as yet unknown.

V and J are TRBV5-5 and TRBJ1-5, with D perhaps TRBD1 (6 bases). This TCR was recovered from a man aged 40-49 years with glioma. Material: PBMCs, obtained from a glioma patient whose treatment included an IDH1 peptide vaccine. The CDR3 DNA reads TGTGCCAGCAGCTTGTCAGGGACAAGCAATCAGCCCCAGCATTTT. Translated: CASSLSGTSNQPQHF. Looking up the rest from reference TRBV5-5 and TRBJ1-5 gives the full variable domain: DAGVTQSPTHLIKTRGQQVTLRCSPISGHKSVSWYQQVLGQGPQFIFQYYEKEERGRGNFPDRFSARQFPNYSSELNVNALLLGDSALYLCASSLSGTSNQPQHFGDGTRLSIL.